Below are 9 T cell receptor beta chains sequenced from a single sample in a study. MiXCR, applied by TCRdb to the 5' RACE reads, yields one record per CDR3 protein. The repertoire has approximately 31,000 distinct CDR3 sequences, about 25% of them found once; the top ten carry 3.7%. The sequencing input was naive CD4+ T cells sorted from a lymph node. Subset here: naive CD4+ T cells, CD4+CD45RA+CD25-. The receptors stem from a female donor with breast cancer.

V gene TRBV3-1 combines with J gene TRBJ1-2; D is unresolved. Deletions cut 0 bases from V and 6 bases from J, with 11 bases between. Germline lookup yields CDR1 LGHDT and CDR2 YNNKEL (reference sequence). This CDR3 is built from 14 residues. The CDR3 spells CASSQDARSNGYTF. The CDR3 bases are TGTGCCAGCAGCCAAGATGCCAGGAGTAATGGCTACACCTTC.

This clonotype was recorded at least ten times. The chain carries TRBV14 and TRBJ1-6; 8 bases map to TRBD1. Germline CDR1 is SGHDN and CDR2 is FVKESK. The V segment lost 1 base and the J segment 8 bases; nucleotides outside the gene matches: 10. The CDR3 loop spans 17 amino acids. CDR3 sequence: CASSQGVGQGGYSPLHF. The CDR3 DNA sequence: TGTGCCAGCAGCCAAGGAGTCGGACAGGGAGGGTATTCACCCCTCCACTTT.

The sample holds a few counts of this clonotype. The V and J genes are TRBV28 and TRBJ1-4; D remains ambiguous. The V gene lost 6 bases and the J gene lost 8 bases, with 7 bases spanning the gap. The germline gives CDR1 MDHEN, CDR2 SYDVKM. There are 11 residues in the CDR3. CDR3 nucleotides: TGTGCCAGCAGGGCCAGGGAAAAACTGTTTTTT. Its translation is CASRAREKLFF.

By sample fraction, this clonotype is medium-sized. This chain uses TRBV5-1 with TRBJ2-2; D is unclear. There are 13 residues in the CDR3. V dropped 4 bases and J dropped 1 base, with 5 bases sitting between them. The V gene's germline CDR1 is SGHRS and CDR2 YFSETQ. The chain's CDR3 is CASSPVNTGELFF. DNA of the CDR3: TGCGCCAGCAGCCCGGTGAACACCGGGGAGCTGTTTTTT. Filled out from reference TRBV5-1 and TRBJ2-2, the complete variable domain reads KAGVTQTPRYLIKTRGQQVTLSCSPISGHRSVSWYQQTPGQGLQFLFEYFSETQRNKGNFPGRFSGRQFSNSRSEMNVSTLELGDSALYLCASSPVNTGELFFGEGSRLTVL.

This clonotype was seen many times. The chain combines TRBV5-4 with TRBJ2-5; D not resolved. The germline V and J ends were trimmed by 1 base and 0 bases, with 10 bases remaining between them. The length of the CDR3 is 15 residues. In germline, CDR1 is SGHNT, CDR2 YYREEE (reference sequence). CDR3 sequence reads: CASSLFESDQETQYF. The CDR3 DNA sequence: TGTGCCAGCAGCTTGTTTGAGAGCGACCAAGAGACCCAGTACTTC.

V and J are TRBV9 and TRBJ1-1; no reliable D call. There are 12 residues in the CDR3. The germline V gene has CDR1 SGDLS and CDR2 YYNGEE. V shed 0 bases and J shed 5 bases, with 5 bases lying between them. As DNA, the CDR3 is TGTGCCAGCAGCGTAGGCGGTACTGAAGCTTTCTTT. Protein product: CASSVGGTEAFF.

This clonotype was detected many times. DNA for the CDR3: TGTGCCAGCAGCGCTCCGGGGCAGCTGAACACTGAAGCTTTCTTT. The encoded protein is CASSAPGQLNTEAFF. The chain uses TRBV9 and TRBJ1-1, with a tentative D call TRBD1 (5 bases). This CDR3 comprises 15 residues. V was pared by 3 bases and J by 0 bases, with 12 bases between. The germline gives CDR1 SGDLS, CDR2 YYNGEE.

Points on this clonotype: Germline is not matched at one junction end, which may reflect a read error. The gene calls are TRBV2 and TRBJ1-6; 9 nucleotides align to TRBD1. Germline-derived CDR1 and CDR2 are SNHLY and FYNNEI. The length of the CDR3 is 15 residues. The CDR3 reads CASSEMGQGWSHLHF. The CDR3 nucleotides are TGTGCCAGCAGTGAAATGGGACAGGGATGGTCACACCTCCACTTT.

This clonotype has more than one count but fewer than ten. V and J are TRBV6-1 and TRBJ2-3; TRBD2 agrees at 9 bases. This CDR3 spans 16 amino acids. The germline CDR1 and CDR2 sequences are MNHNS and SASEGT. The V and J ends lost 2 bases and 4 bases, in that order; junction bases with no gene match: 7. CDR3: CASSEYSLAGSDTQYF. The CDR3 DNA sequence: TGTGCCAGCAGTGAATACTCACTAGCGGGTTCAGATACGCAGTATTTT.